Below, one TCR beta chain is given with its context. The antigen remains undetermined. The entry originates in a study of response to subunit inactivated influenza vaccine. TCRdb reprocessed the RT-PCR reads via MiXCR and lists one record per CDR3 protein. In the table there are about 500,000 distinct CDR3 sequences, roughly 13% of which are singletons. This CDR3 region has 16 residues. CDR1 and CDR2 (germline): SEHNR, FQNEAQ (reference sequence). V shed 2 bases and J 0 bases; nucleotides not matched to a gene: 5. Points from the study as a whole: Authors proposed each seasonal influenza vaccination draws in few new T cells.

This chain uses TRBV7-9 with TRBJ2-7; 9 nucleotides agree with TRBD2. This TCR was sampled from a middle-aged man who received an inactivated influenza vaccine. This material consisted of PBMCs from blood, taken more than 35 days after vaccination. In DNA form, the CDR3 reads TGTGCCAGCAGCTTATTTCCTAGCGGGAACTCCTACGAGCAGTACTTC. This translates into CASSLFPSGNSYEQYF. The full variable domain, in which reference TRBV7-9 and TRBJ2-7 provide the parts outside the CDR3, is DTGVSQNPRHKITKRGQNVTFRCDPISEHNRLYWYRQTLGQGPEFLTYFQNEAQLEKSRLLSDRFSAERPKGSFSTLEIQRTEQGDSAMYLCASSLFPSGNSYEQYFGPGTRLTVT.